This is a list of T cell receptor beta chains from one sample in a study of CD8+CD57+ T cells in acquired aplastic anemia. TCRdb recomputed calls from the reads with MiXCR, one row per CDR3 protein. The table records 80,000 or so distinct CDR3 sequences, around 70% of them present only once. Sequencing was done on a sample of sorted CD4+, CD8+, or CD8+CD57+ T cells (not recorded which) from PBMCs. The source of these receptors is a human donor with aplastic anemia. CDR3s include the opening cysteine and the closing phenylalanine or tryptophan. A D gene is named only where the DNA matches it firmly. For some rows the clone size is stated as once, few or many, or as a class when expanded; others skip it.

size,D,V,J,CDR3,DNA
NA,TRBD1,TRBV20-1,TRBJ2-6,CSAIRTGNGANVLTF,TGCAGTGCGATCCGGACAGGGAATGGGGCCAACGTCCTGACTTTC
NA,NA,TRBV10-3,TRBJ2-7,CAISDGGSIYEQYF,TGTGCCATCAGTGATGGTGGGAGTATCTACGAGCAGTACTTC
many,NA,TRBV20-1,TRBJ2-1,CSARVLGDPIYNEQFF,TGCAGTGCTAGGGTTCTGGGTGACCCGATTTACAATGAGCAGTTCTTC
NA,NA,TRBV19,TRBJ2-6,CASRDPRSGANVLTF,TGTGCCAGCAGGGACCCTCGCTCTGGGGCCAACGTCCTGACTTTC
NA,NA,TRBV10-3,TRBJ2-2,CAISEGREEDTGELFF,TGTGCCATCAGTGAGGGCAGGGAGGAGGACACCGGGGAGCTGTTTTTT
few,TRBD1,TRBV10-3,TRBJ2-7,CAITRQGVSDEQYF,TGTGCCATCACCCGACAGGGTGTGTCTGACGAGCAGTACTTC
NA,TRBD1,TRBV25-1,TRBJ1-1,CASSFQTGRNTEAFF,TGTGCCAGCAGTTTCCAGACAGGGCGAAACACTGAAGCTTTCTTT
few,NA,TRBV7-3,TRBJ1-6,CASSFLNSPLHF,TGTGCCAGCAGCTTTCTGAATTCACCCCTCCACTTT
NA,TRBD2,TRBV10-3,TRBJ2-5,CAISEGLAKETQYF,TGTGCCATCAGTGAGGGACTAGCGAAAGAGACCCAGTACTTC
NA,NA,TRBV7-2,TRBJ2-1,CASSSRIGEQFF,TGTGCCAGCAGCTCACGGATAGGTGAGCAGTTCTTC
once,NA,TRBV14,TRBJ1-6,CASSQVYSPLHF,TGTGCCAGCAGCCAAGTGTATTCACCCCTCCACTTT
NA,NA,TRBV12-3/TRBV12-4,TRBJ1-2,CASSLGTLYGYTF,TGTGCCAGCAGTTTGGGGACCCTCTATGGCTACACCTTC
NA,NA,TRBV29-1,TRBJ1-2,CSVDTGAYGYTF,TGCAGCGTTGATACCGGTGCGTATGGCTACACCTTC
NA,NA,TRBV7-2,TRBJ2-3,CASGVSAGADTQYF,TGTGCCAGCGGGGTAAGCGCAGGAGCAGATACGCAGTATTTT
NA,NA,TRBV20-1,TRBJ1-2,CSARQVLQQGYTF,TGCAGTGCTAGGCAGGTCCTCCAGCAGGGCTACACCTTC
NA,TRBD1,TRBV7-8,TRBJ2-5,CASGTGQETQYF,TGTGCCAGCGGGACAGGCCAAGAGACCCAGTACTTC
NA,NA,TRBV5-4,TRBJ1-6,CASSLFYESNSPLHF,TGTGCCAGCAGCTTGTTCTACGAGAGTAATTCACCCCTCCACTTT
few,NA,TRBV20-1,TRBJ2-1,CSASINEQFF,TGCAGTGCTAGTATCAATGAGCAGTTCTTC
NA,NA,TRBV15,TRBJ1-1,CATSKRGGETEAFF,TGTGCCACCAGCAAGAGGGGGGGAGAGACTGAAGCTTTCTTT
NA,TRBD2,TRBV20-1,TRBJ2-5,CSASGGTSGQETQYF,TGCAGTGCCTCGGGCGGGACTAGCGGACAAGAGACCCAGTACTTC
NA,TRBD2,TRBV20-1,TRBJ2-1,CSAGTSGGDNEQFF,TGCAGTGCTGGGACTAGCGGGGGGGACAATGAGCAGTTCTTC
NA,TRBD1,TRBV11-1,TRBJ2-5,CASSTTRTGQDRETQYF,TGTGCCAGCAGCACAACCCGGACAGGCCAGGACAGGGAGACCCAGTACTTC
NA,TRBD1,TRBV29-1,TRBJ1-2,CSVREPTGNGYTF,TGCAGCGTCCGCGAACCGACAGGGAATGGCTACACCTTC
NA,NA,TRBV24-1,TRBJ2-5,CATSDQATTQYF,TGTGCCACCAGTGACCAAGCAACGACCCAGTACTTT
NA,NA,TRBV19,TRBJ2-5,CASSAARIEAQYF,TGTGCCAGTAGTGCGGCCAGGATAGAGGCCCAGTACTTC
NA,NA,TRBV29-1,TRBJ2-5,CSVETYTAQYF,TGCAGCGTTGAAACCTATACGGCCCAGTACTTC
many,TRBD2,TRBV7-2,TRBJ2-5,CASSFGLAGENQYF,TGTGCCAGCAGCTTCGGTCTCGCGGGAGAAAACCAGTACTTC
many,NA,TRBV2,TRBJ1-3,CASRISGNTIYF,TGTGCCAGCAGGATCTCTGGAAACACCATATATTTT
NA,NA,TRBV29-1,TRBJ1-2,CSVYRSFSLGYTF,TGCAGCGTTTATAGAAGTTTCTCCTTAGGCTACACCTTC
few,TRBD2,TRBV10-3,TRBJ2-1,CAIGLAGGNEQFF,TGTGCCATCGGACTAGCGGGGGGGAATGAGCAGTTCTTC
few,NA,TRBV15,TRBJ2-7,CATSSLRRSGNEQYF,TGTGCCACCAGCAGTCTGCGGCGCTCCGGGAACGAGCAGTACTTC
once,NA,TRBV20-1,TRBJ1-6,CSARRGADSPLHF,TGCAGTGCCCGAAGGGGGGCTGATTCACCCCTCCACTTT
NA,NA,TRBV24-1,TRBJ2-3,CATQGRLSTDTQYF,TGTGCCACCCAGGGACGGCTAAGCACAGATACGCAGTATTTT
few,NA,TRBV29-1,TRBJ2-3,CSVESQGTDTQYF,TGCAGCGTTGAATCTCAGGGGACAGATACGCAGTATTTT
NA,TRBD2,TRBV7-8,TRBJ2-2,CASSFRGGATGELFF,TGTGCCAGCAGCTTCCGCGGGGGGGCGACCGGGGAGCTGTTTTTT
NA,NA,TRBV10-1,TRBJ2-7,CASSVGEDYEQYF,TGCGCCAGCTCCGTGGGAGAAGACTACGAGCAGTACTTC
NA,TRBD1,TRBV5-1,TRBJ2-7,CASSGDRGEQYF,TGCGCCAGCAGCGGCGACAGGGGCGAGCAGTACTTC
NA,NA,TRBV12-5,TRBJ1-2,CASGLEAYGYTF,TGTGCTAGTGGTCTGGAGGCATATGGCTACACCTTC
NA,NA,TRBV25-1,TRBJ1-1,CASSHHNQGSEAFF,TGTGCCAGCAGCCATCACAACCAGGGGTCTGAAGCTTTCTTT
NA,TRBD1,TRBV5-1,TRBJ2-1,CASSFQGVTYNEQFF,TGCGCCAGCAGCTTTCAGGGGGTTACCTACAATGAGCAGTTCTTC
few,TRBD1,TRBV2,TRBJ2-7,CASTDRDYEQYF,TGTGCCAGCACCGACAGGGATTACGAGCAGTACTTC
NA,NA,TRBV7-8,TRBJ1-5,CASSEGKLSNQPQHF,TGTGCCAGCAGCGAGGGCAAACTTAGCAATCAGCCCCAGCATTTT
once,NA,TRBV7-8,TRBJ2-1,CASSRRHGAYNEQFF,TGTGCCAGCAGCCGTCGACACGGAGCCTACAATGAGCAGTTCTTC
few,NA,TRBV5-1,TRBJ1-1,CASSPGRGLAEAFF,TGCGCCAGCAGCCCCGGTAGAGGTTTGGCTGAAGCTTTCTTT
NA,NA,TRBV11-1,TRBJ2-1,CASSLARVENNEQFF,TGTGCCAGCAGCTTAGCCAGGGTTGAAAACAATGAGCAGTTCTTC
few,NA,TRBV25-1,TRBJ2-2,CASSSPTRLNTGELFF,TGTGCCAGCAGCTCCCCGACTAGGTTGAACACCGGGGAGCTGTTTTTT
NA,NA,TRBV12-3/TRBV12-4,TRBJ2-1,CASSPQGPVQFF,TGTGCCAGCAGTCCCCAGGGCCCCGTGCAGTTCTTC
NA,TRBD2,TRBV27,TRBJ2-7,CASSRRTSGSREQYF,TGTGCCAGCAGTCGCAGGACTAGCGGGAGTCGAGAGCAGTACTTC
NA,NA,TRBV10-3,TRBJ1-1,CAISDYQGNTEAFF,TGTGCCATCAGTGATTACCAGGGGAACACTGAAGCTTTCTTT
NA,NA,TRBV7-9,TRBJ2-1,CASSSRPRHEQFF,TGTGCCAGCAGCTCGAGACCGCGCCATGAGCAGTTCTTC